A single T cell receptor (beta chain) is shown here with its context. One end of the junction does not line up with germline, which may come from a read error. A modified ARM-PCR protocol with three rounds of nested PCR amplified TCRbeta. Each CDR3 protein is one row after TCRdb ran MiXCR on the multiplex PCR reads. The sample consists of 220,000 or so distinct CDR3 sequences, about two thirds of them appearing once. The entry originates in a study of tumor and adjacent non-tumor tissue in lung cancer. Study-level background: Some 4.2 million productive TCRbeta reads were obtained per sample on average.

The germline V gene has CDR1 MNHEY and CDR2 SVGAGI. The CDR3 contains 15 residues. RNA was extracted from bulk tissue without any cell sorting. The sample consisted of lung tumor tissue. This chain uses TRBV6-5 with TRBJ1-6; weak D call: TRBD1 (6 bases). The source is a man in his sixties with non-small cell lung cancer. DNA of the CDR3: TGTGCCACCAGTCTGGGGACAAGCCTTAATTCACCCCTCCACTTT. It is translated as CATSLGTSLNSPLHF.